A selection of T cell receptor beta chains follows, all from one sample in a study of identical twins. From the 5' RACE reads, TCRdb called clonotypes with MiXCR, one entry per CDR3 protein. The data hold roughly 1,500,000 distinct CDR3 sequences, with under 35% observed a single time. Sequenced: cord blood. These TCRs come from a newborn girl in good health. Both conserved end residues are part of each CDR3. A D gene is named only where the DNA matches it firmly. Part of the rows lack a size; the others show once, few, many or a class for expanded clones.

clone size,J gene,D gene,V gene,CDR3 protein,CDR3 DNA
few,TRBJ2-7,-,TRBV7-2,CASSLRYQGEQYF,TGTGCCAGCAGCTTAAGGTATCAAGGCGAGCAGTACTTC
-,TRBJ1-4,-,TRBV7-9,CASSPSVRQVNEKLFF,TGTGCCAGCAGCCCTTCCGTGAGACAGGTTAATGAAAAACTGTTTTTT
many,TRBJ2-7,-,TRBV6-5,CASSYGSEQYF,TGTGCCAGCAGTTACGGGAGCGAGCAGTACTTC
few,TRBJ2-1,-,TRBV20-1,CSATTSLSSYNEQFF,TGCAGTGCCACCACTAGCTTAAGCTCCTACAATGAGCAGTTCTTC
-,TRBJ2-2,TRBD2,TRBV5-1,CASIKTSGHTGELFF,TGCGCCAGCATCAAGACTAGCGGCCACACCGGGGAGCTGTTTTTT
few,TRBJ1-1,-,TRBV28,CASSPGSVNTEAFF,TGTGCCAGTTCCCCAGGGTCGGTGAACACTGAAGCTTTCTTT
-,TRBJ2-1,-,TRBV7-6,CASSSPLASQYNEQFF,TGTGCCAGCAGCTCGCCCCTAGCTTCCCAATACAATGAGCAGTTCTTC
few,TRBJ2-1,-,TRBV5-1,CASSLTGPASYNEQFF,TGCGCCAGCAGCTTGACAGGCCCCGCATCCTACAATGAGCAGTTCTTC
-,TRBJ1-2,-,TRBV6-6,CASSFVENYGYTF,TGTGCCAGCAGTTTCGTGGAGAACTATGGCTACACCTTC
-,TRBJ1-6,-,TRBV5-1,CASSLAFLDSPLHF,TGCGCCAGCAGCTTGGCGTTTCTTGATTCACCCCTCCACTTT
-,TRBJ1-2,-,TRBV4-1,CASSQDRQRPNYGYTF,TGCGCCAGCAGCCAAGATCGACAGCGACCAAACTATGGCTACACCTTC
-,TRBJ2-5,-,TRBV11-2,CASSPGSGETQYF,TGTGCCAGCAGCCCAGGGAGTGGGGAGACCCAGTACTTC
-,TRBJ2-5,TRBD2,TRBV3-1,CASSQGTSGRLQETQYF,TGTGCCAGCAGCCAAGGGACTAGCGGGAGGCTCCAAGAGACCCAGTACTTC
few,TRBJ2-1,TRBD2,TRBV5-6,CASSLLADIGYEQFF,TGTGCCAGCAGCTTGCTAGCGGATATTGGCTATGAGCAGTTCTTC
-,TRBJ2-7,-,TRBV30,CAWSVTVPEEQYF,TGTGCCTGGAGTGTTACGGTTCCCGAGGAGCAGTACTTC
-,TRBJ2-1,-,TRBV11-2,CASSLRSPRGYNEQFF,TGTGCCAGCAGCTTAAGATCTCCCCGGGGCTACAATGAGCAGTTCTTC
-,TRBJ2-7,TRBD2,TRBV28,CASGRGSNEQYF,TGTGCCTCCGGGCGGGGGTCCAATGAGCAGTACTTC
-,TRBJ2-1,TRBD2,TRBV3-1,CASSQDRASGRNEQFF,TGTGCCAGCAGCCAAGATAGGGCTAGCGGGAGGAATGAGCAGTTCTTC
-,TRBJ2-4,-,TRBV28,CASRPFRVAKNIQYF,TGTGCCAGCAGGCCTTTCCGGGTGGCCAAAAACATTCAGTACTTC
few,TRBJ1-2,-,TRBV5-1,CASSPETGHYGYTF,TGCGCCAGCAGCCCCGAGACAGGACACTATGGCTACACCTTC
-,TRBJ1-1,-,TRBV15,CATSKEDRPEAFF,TGTGCCACCAGCAAGGAGGATCGTCCTGAAGCTTTCTTT
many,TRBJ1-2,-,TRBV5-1,CASSLGAGDGYTF,TGCGCCAGCAGCTTGGGGGCAGGGGATGGCTACACCTTC
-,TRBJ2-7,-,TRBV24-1,CATSDEGNEQYF,TGTGCCACCAGTGATGAGGGCAATGAGCAGTACTTC
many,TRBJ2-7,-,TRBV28,CASSFLPGQGRYEQYF,TGTGCCAGCAGTTTCCTCCCGGGGCAGGGGAGGTACGAGCAGTACTTC
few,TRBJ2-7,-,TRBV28,CASRPHGPIGSYEQYF,TGTGCCAGCAGACCCCATGGCCCTATCGGCTCCTACGAGCAGTACTTC
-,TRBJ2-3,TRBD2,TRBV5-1,CASRPLAATDMQYF,TGCGCCAGCCGGCCCCTAGCGGCAACAGATATGCAGTATTTT
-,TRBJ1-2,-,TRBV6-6,CASSRGAHYGYTF,TGTGCCAGCAGCCGCGGGGCGCACTATGGCTACACCTTC
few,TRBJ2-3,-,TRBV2,CASSEGARRGDTQYF,TGTGCCAGCAGTGAAGGGGCCCGGAGGGGAGATACGCAGTATTTT
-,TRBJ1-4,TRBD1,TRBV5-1,CASSSRDRTNEKLFF,TGCGCCAGCAGCTCCCGGGACAGGACTAATGAAAAACTGTTTTTT
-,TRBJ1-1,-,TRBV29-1,CSVEEGAEAFF,TGCAGCGTTGAAGAGGGGGCTGAAGCTTTCTTT
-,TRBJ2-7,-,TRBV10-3,CAIKEGGEQYF,TGTGCCATCAAGGAGGGGGGCGAGCAGTACTTC